The rows below give T cell receptor beta chains drawn from one sample of a study of T cells in Graves' hyperthyroidism and ophthalmopathy. TCRdb passed the multiplex PCR reads through MiXCR, listing each CDR3 protein once. The repertoire holds roughly 100,000 distinct CDR3 sequences, roughly 49% seen once, with less than 30% in the top ten. Source material: blood. Receptors originate from a woman aged 40 to 50 with Graves' hyperthyroidism. Each CDR3 is given with its conserved first and last residue. A D gene is named only where the DNA matches it firmly. The size entry is marked missing in some rows and otherwise reads once, few, many or a size class.

D gene: TRBD1; V gene: TRBV5-1; clone size: many; J gene: TRBJ2-7; CDR3 protein: CASSSVLGTGSYEQYF; CDR3 DNA: TGCGCCAGCAGCTCGGTCCTGGGGACAGGTAGCTACGAGCAGTACTTC
D gene: -; V gene: TRBV9; clone size: many; J gene: TRBJ1-6; CDR3 protein: CASSLGGDWNSPLHF; CDR3 DNA: TGTGCCAGCAGCCTCGGAGGGGATTGGAATTCACCCCTCCACTTT
D gene: TRBD1; V gene: TRBV2; clone size: -; J gene: TRBJ1-1; CDR3 protein: CASRAGTGDTEAFF; CDR3 DNA: TGTGCCAGCAGAGCCGGGACAGGGGACACTGAAGCTTTCTTT
D gene: -; V gene: TRBV7-2; clone size: many; J gene: TRBJ1-1; CDR3 protein: CASSLEGKGNTEAFF; CDR3 DNA: TGTGCCAGCAGCTTAGAGGGCAAGGGGAACACTGAAGCTTTCTTT
D gene: TRBD1; V gene: TRBV27; clone size: -; J gene: TRBJ2-7; CDR3 protein: CASSFGRGFYEQYF; CDR3 DNA: TGTGCCAGCAGTTTTGGCAGGGGGTTTTACGAGCAGTACTTC
D gene: -; V gene: TRBV6-5; clone size: many; J gene: TRBJ1-1; CDR3 protein: CASSYTGRDTEAFF; CDR3 DNA: TGTGCCAGCAGTTACACAGGCAGGGACACTGAAGCTTTCTTT
D gene: -; V gene: TRBV5-8; clone size: many; J gene: TRBJ2-7; CDR3 protein: CAHSHEQYF; CDR3 DNA: TGTGCCCATTCCCACGAGCAGTACTTC
D gene: -; V gene: TRBV10-3; clone size: -; J gene: TRBJ1-1; CDR3 protein: CAISDRQGGMNTEAIF; CDR3 DNA: TGTGCCATCAGTGATCGGCAGGGAGGTATGAACACTGAAGCCATCTTT
D gene: -; V gene: TRBV29-1; clone size: -; J gene: TRBJ1-4; CDR3 protein: CTFLAGNNEKLFF; CDR3 DNA: TGCACCTTCCTCGCAGGGAACAATGAAAAACTGTTTTTT
D gene: -; V gene: TRBV7-2; clone size: -; J gene: TRBJ2-7; CDR3 protein: CASSTYSYEQYF; CDR3 DNA: TGTGCCAGCAGTACCTACTCCTACGAGCAGTACTTC
D gene: -; V gene: TRBV9; clone size: -; J gene: TRBJ1-3; CDR3 protein: CASSVPSGNTIYF; CDR3 DNA: TGTGCCAGCAGCGTGCCGTCTGGAAACACCATATATTTT
D gene: -; V gene: TRBV12-3/TRBV12-4; clone size: few; J gene: TRBJ2-3; CDR3 protein: CASELIASEGTDTQYF; CDR3 DNA: TGTGCCAGCGAGCTCATCGCATCGGAAGGCACAGATACGCAGTATTTT
D gene: TRBD1; V gene: TRBV7-3; clone size: -; J gene: TRBJ2-1; CDR3 protein: CASSLTGFNEQFF; CDR3 DNA: TGTGCCAGCAGCCTGACAGGGTTCAATGAGCAGTTCTTC
D gene: -; V gene: TRBV29-1; clone size: -; J gene: TRBJ1-1; CDR3 protein: CSLGALNTEAFF; CDR3 DNA: TGCAGCTTGGGGGCCCTGAACACTGAAGCTTTCTTT
D gene: -; V gene: TRBV7-8; clone size: -; J gene: TRBJ2-2; CDR3 protein: CASSLINEWELFF; CDR3 DNA: TGTGCCAGCAGCTTAATCAATGAATGGGAGCTGTTTTTT
D gene: -; V gene: TRBV9; clone size: -; J gene: TRBJ1-2; CDR3 protein: CASSGNYGYTF; CDR3 DNA: TGTGCCAGCAGCGGAAACTATGGCTACACCTTC
D gene: TRBD2; V gene: TRBV25-1; clone size: -; J gene: TRBJ2-5; CDR3 protein: CASSARDHLAGVGQETQYF; CDR3 DNA: TGTGCCAGCAGTGCTAGAGATCACCTAGCGGGAGTGGGGCAAGAGACCCAGTACTTC
D gene: TRBD2; V gene: TRBV20-1; clone size: -; J gene: TRBJ2-3; CDR3 protein: CSARSQRESDTQYF; CDR3 DNA: TGCAGTGCTAGATCCCAGCGGGAGTCGGATACGCAGTATTTT